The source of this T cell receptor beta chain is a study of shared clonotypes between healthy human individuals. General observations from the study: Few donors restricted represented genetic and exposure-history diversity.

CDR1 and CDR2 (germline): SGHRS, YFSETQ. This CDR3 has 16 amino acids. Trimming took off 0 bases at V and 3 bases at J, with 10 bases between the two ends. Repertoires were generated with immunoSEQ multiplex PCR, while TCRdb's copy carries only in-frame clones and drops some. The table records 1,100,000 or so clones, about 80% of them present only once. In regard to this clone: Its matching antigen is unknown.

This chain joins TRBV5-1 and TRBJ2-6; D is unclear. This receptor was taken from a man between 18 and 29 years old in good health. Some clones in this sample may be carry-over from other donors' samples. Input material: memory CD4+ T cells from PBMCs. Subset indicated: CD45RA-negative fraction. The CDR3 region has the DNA TGCGCCAGCAGCTTGGGATGGGGTAATGGGGCCAACGTCCTGACTTTC. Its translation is CASSLGWGNGANVLTF.